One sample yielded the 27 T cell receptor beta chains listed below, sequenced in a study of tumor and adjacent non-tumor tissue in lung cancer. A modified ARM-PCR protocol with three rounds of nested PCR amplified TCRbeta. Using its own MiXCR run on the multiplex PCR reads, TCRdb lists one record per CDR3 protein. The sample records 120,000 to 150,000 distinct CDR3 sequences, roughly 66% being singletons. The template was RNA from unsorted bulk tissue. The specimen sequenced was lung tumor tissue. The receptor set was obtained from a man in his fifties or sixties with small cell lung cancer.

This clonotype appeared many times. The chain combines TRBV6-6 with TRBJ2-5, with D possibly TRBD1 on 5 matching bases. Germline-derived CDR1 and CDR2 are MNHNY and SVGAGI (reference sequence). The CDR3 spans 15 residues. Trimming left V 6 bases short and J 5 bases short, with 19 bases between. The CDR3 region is CASSPARQGGETQYF. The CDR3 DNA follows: TGTGCCAGCAGCCCCGCCCGTCAGGGTGGGGAGACCCAGTACTTC.

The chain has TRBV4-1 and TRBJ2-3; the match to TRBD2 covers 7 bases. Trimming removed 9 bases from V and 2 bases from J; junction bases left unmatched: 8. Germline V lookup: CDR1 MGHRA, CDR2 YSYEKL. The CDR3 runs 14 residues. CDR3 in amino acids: CASLVGGITDTQYF. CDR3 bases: TGCGCCAGTCTAGTGGGAGGGATCACAGATACGCAGTATTTT.

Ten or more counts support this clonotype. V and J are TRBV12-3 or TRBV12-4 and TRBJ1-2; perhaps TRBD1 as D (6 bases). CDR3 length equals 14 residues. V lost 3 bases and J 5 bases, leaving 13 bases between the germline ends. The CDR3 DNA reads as TGTGCCAGCAGTTTGGGGGGCCGTGTATATGGCTACACCTTC. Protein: CASSLGGRVYGYTF.

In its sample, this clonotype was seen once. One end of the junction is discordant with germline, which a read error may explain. This chain's CDR3 is CASSRNRLGEIQYF. DNA for the CDR3: TGTGCCAGCAGCCGAAACAGATTAGGAGAGATCCAGTACTTC. The genes are TRBV11-1 and TRBJ2-5; no firm D call. In germline, CDR1 is SGHAT, CDR2 FQDESV (reference sequence). CDR3 length: 14 residues.

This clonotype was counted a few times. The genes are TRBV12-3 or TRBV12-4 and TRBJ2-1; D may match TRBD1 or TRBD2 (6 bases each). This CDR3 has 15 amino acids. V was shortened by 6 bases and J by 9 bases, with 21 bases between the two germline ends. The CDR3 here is CASRWGARSSGEQFF. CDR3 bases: TGTGCCAGCAGGTGGGGGGCGCGGTCGTCGGGTGAGCAGTTCTTC.

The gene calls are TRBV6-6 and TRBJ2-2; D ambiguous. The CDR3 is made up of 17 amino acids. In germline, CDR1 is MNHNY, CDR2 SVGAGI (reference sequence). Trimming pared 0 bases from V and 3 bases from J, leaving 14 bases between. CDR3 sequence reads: CASSYSSLDLYTGELFF. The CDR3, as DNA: TGTGCCAGCAGTTACTCTTCTTTGGATCTCTACACCGGGGAGCTGTTTTTT.

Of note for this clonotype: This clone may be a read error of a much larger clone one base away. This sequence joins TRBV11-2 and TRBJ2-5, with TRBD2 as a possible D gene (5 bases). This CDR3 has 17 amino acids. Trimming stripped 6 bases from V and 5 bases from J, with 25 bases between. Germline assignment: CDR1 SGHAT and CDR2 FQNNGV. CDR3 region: CASSMVPERAPRETQYF. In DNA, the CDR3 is TGTGCCAGCAGTATGGTCCCCGAGAGGGCCCCGCGGGAGACCCAGTACTTC.

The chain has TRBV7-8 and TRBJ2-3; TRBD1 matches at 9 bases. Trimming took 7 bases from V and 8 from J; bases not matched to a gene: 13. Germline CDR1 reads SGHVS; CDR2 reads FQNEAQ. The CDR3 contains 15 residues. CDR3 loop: CASNPNRGLGGTQYF. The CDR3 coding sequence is TGTGCCAGCAACCCGAACAGGGGGCTGGGTGGTACGCAGTATTTT.

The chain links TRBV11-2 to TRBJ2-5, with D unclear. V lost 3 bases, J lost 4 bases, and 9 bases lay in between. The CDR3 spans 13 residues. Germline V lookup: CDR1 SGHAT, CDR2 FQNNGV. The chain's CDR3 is CASSFSYRETQYF. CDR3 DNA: TGTGCCAGCAGCTTCTCCTACCGAGAGACCCAGTACTTC.

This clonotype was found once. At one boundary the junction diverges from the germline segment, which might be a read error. The CDR3 DNA is TGTGCCAACAGTACCCGGGCCAGTACAGATACGCAGTATTTT. It codes for CANSTRASTDTQYF. The genes are TRBV6-5 and TRBJ2-3; the D is unclear. The CDR3 extends over 14 amino acids. Germline V gene lookup returns CDR1 MNHEY and CDR2 SVGAGI.

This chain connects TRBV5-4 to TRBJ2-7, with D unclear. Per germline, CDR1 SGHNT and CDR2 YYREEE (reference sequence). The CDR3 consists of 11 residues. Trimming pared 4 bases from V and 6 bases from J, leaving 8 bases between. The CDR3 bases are TGTGCCAGCAGCGCGCTTAGCGAGCAGTACTTC. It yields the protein CASSALSEQYF.

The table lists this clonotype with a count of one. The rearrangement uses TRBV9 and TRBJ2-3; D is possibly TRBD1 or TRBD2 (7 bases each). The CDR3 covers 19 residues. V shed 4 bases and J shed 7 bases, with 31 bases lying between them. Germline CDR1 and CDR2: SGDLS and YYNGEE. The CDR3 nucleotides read TGTGCCAGCAGCCCCCCGACAGGGTATGTAGGGCTAGCGGAGCATACGCAGTATTTT. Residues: CASSPPTGYVGLAEHTQYF.

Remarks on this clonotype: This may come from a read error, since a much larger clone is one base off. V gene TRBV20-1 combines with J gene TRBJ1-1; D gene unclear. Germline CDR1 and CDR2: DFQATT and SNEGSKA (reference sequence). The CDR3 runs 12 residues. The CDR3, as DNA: TGCAATGCTAGCCCCGGGGTCACTGAAGCTTTCTTT. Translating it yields CNASPGVTEAFF.

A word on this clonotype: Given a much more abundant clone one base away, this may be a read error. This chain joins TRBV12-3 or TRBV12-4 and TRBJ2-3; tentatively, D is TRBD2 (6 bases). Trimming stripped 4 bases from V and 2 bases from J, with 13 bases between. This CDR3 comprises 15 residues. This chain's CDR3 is CASSSGTCYTDTQYF. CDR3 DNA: TGTGCCAGCAGTTCCGGGACTTGTTACACAGATACGCAGTATTTT.

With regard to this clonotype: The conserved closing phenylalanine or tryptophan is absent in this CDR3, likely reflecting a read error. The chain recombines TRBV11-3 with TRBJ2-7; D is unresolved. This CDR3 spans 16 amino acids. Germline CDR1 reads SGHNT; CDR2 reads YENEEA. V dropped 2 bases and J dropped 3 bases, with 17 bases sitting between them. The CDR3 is CASSLWGRGTYYEQYI. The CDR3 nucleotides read TGTGCCAGCAGCTTATGGGGTCGAGGAACATACTACGAGCAGTACATC.

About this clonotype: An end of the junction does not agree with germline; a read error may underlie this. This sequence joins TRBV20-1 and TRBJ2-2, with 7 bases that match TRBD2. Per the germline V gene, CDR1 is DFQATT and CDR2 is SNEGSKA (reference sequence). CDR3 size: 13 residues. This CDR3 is CSATGLHTGELVF. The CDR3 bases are TGCAGTGCAACGGGACTACACACCGGGGAGCTGGTTTTT.

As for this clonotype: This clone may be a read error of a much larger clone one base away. The CDR3 sequence is CASTRGRSHEQYF. DNA for the CDR3: TGTGCCAGCACCAGGGGGCGTAGTCACGAGCAGTACTTC. This chain joins TRBV6-6 and TRBJ2-7, with TRBD1 identical over 8 bases. CDR3 size: 13 residues. The V segment lost 7 bases and the J segment 5 bases; nucleotides outside the gene matches: 7. The germline V gene has CDR1 MNHNY and CDR2 SVGAGI (reference sequence).

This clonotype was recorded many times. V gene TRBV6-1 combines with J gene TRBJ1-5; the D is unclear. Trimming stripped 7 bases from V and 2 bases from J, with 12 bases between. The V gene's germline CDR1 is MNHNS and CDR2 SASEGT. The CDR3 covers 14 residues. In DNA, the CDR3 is TGTGCCAGCACCGAGGGAACAGGCAATCAGCCCCAGCATTTT. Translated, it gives CASTEGTGNQPQHF.

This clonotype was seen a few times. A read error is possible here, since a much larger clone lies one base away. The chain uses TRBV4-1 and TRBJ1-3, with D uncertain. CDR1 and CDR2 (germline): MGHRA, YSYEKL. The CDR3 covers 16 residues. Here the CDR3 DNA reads TGCGCCAGCAACCAAGATCGGACTAGCTCTGGAAACACCATATATTTT. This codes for CASNQDRTSSGNTIYF.

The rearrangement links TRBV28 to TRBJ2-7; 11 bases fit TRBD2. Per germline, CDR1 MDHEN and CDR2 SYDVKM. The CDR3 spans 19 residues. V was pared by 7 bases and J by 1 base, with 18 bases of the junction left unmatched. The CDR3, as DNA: TGTGCCAGCAATTTGGGAATAGCGGGAGGGGGGGATCCTTCCTACGAGCAGTACTTC. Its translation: CASNLGIAGGGDPSYEQYF.

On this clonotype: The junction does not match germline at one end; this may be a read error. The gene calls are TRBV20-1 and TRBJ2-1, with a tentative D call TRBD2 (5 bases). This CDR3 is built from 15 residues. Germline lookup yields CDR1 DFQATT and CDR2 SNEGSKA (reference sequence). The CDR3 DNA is TGCAGTGCTAGACGTAGCGTGCCTTCCTACAATGAACAGTTCTTC. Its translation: CSARRSVPSYNEQFF.

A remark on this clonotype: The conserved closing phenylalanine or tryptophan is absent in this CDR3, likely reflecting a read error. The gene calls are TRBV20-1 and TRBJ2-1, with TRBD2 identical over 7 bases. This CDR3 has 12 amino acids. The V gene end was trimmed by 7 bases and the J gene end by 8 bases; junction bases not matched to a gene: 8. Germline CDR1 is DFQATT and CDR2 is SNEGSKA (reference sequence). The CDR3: CSVGTREDEQFL. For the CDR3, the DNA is TGCAGTGTTGGGACCCGGGAGGATGAGCAGTTCTTA.

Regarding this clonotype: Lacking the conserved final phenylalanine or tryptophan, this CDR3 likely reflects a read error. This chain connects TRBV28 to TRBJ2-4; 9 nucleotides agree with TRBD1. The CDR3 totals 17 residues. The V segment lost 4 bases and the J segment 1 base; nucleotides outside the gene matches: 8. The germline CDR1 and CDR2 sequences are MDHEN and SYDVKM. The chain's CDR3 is CASSSRTGVVAKNIQYI. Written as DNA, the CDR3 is TGTGCCAGCAGTTCCCGGACAGGGGTCGTGGCCAAAAACATTCAGTACATC.

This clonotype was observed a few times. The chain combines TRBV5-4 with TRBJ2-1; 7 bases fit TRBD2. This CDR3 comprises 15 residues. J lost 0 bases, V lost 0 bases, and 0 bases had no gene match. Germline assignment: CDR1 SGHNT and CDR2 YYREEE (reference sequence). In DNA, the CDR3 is TGTGCCAGCAGCTTGGGCGGGAGCTCCTACAATGAGCAGTTCTTC. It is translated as CASSLGGSSYNEQFF.

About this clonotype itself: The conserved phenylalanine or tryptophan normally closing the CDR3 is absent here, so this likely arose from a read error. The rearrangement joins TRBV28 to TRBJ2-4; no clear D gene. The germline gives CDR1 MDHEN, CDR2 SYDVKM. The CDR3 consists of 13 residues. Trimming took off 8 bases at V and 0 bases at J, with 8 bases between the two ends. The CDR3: CASQDVAKNIQYL. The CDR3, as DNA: TGTGCCAGCCAGGATGTAGCCAAAAACATTCAGTACTTA.

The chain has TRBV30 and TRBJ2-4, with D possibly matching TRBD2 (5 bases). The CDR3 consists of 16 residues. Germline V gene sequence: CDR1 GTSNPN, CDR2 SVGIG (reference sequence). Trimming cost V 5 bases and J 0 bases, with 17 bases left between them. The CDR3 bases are TGTGCCTGGGCGCCATACGGTGAGGGAGCCAAAAACATTCAGTACTTC. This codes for CAWAPYGEGAKNIQYF.

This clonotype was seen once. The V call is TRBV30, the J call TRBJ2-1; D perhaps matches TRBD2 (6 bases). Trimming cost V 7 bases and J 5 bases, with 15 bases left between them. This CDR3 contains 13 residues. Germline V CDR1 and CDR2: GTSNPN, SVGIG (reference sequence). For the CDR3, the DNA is TGTGCCTTTAACGGAGGGATAAACAATGAGCAGTTCTTC. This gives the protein CAFNGGINNEQFF.